The rows below give T cell receptor beta chains drawn from one sample of a study of Ad26.COV2.S vaccination and SARS-CoV-2 variants. The method was immunoSEQ multiplex PCR; TCRdb's version includes in-frame clones alone and lacks a portion of them. This table holds over 100,000 clones, roughly 75% found once. The material was peripheral blood, obtained after recovery from COVID-19. The receptors were sampled from a human donor who had recovered from COVID-19. Each CDR3 is given with its conserved first and last residue. D genes are given only for firm matches. Clone size appears in some rows only: once, few, many, or a class for an expanded clone.

d_call	v_call	j_call	cdr3_length	clone_size	cdr3_aa	cdr3_nt
NA	TRBV4-1	TRBJ1-1	13	few	CASSQGASTEAFF	TGCGCCAGCAGCCAAGGAGCCAGTACAGAAGCTTTCTTT
TRBD2	TRBV5-5	TRBJ2-5	15	NA	CASSLAGGGQETQYF	TGTGCCAGCAGCTTGGCTGGCGGGGGTCAAGAGACCCAGTACTTC
TRBD1	TRBV30	TRBJ1-2	11	NA	CASGTVYGYTF	TGTGCTTCCGGGACAGTCTATGGCTACACCTTC
TRBD1	TRBV7-3	TRBJ2-1	14	NA	CASSRDRVGNEQFF	TGTGCCAGCAGCCGGGACAGGGTTGGAAATGAGCAGTTCTTC
NA	TRBV28	TRBJ1-1	11	NA	CASVRQTEAFF	TGTGCCAGCGTAAGACAGACTGAAGCTTTCTTT
TRBD1	TRBV19	TRBJ2-7	14	once	CASSPLTGIHEQYF	TGTGCCAGTAGCCCATTGACAGGGATCCACGAGCAGTACTTC
TRBD1	TRBV6-6	TRBJ1-5	20	NA	CASSPTGTGTVGMSNQPQHF	TGTGCCAGCAGTCCAACCGGGACAGGGACGGTCGGTATGAGCAATCAGCCCCAGCATTTT
NA	TRBV27	TRBJ2-5	13	few	CASGWSYQETQYF	TGTGCCAGCGGTTGGTCGTACCAAGAGACCCAGTACTTC
NA	TRBV30	TRBJ2-5	12	once	CAWSTYQETQYF	TGTGCCTGGAGTACGTACCAAGAGACCCAGTACTTC
NA	TRBV10-3	TRBJ2-2	13	once	CAISATNTGELFF	TGTGCCATCAGTGCCACAAACACCGGGGAGCTGTTTTTT
NA	TRBV6-2/TRBV6-3	TRBJ1-5	16	NA	CASSYSTGWSNQPQHF	TGTGCCAGCAGTTACTCGACTGGTTGGAGCAATCAGCCCCAGCATTTT
NA	TRBV4-1	TRBJ1-1	15	NA	CASSQEPGLHSEAFF	TGCGCCAGCAGCCAAGAACCGGGCCTCCATAGTGAAGCTTTCTTT
NA	TRBV15	TRBJ1-4	15	NA	CATSRDRPGDEKLFF	TGTGCCACCAGCAGAGATCGGCCAGGCGATGAAAAACTGTTTTTT
NA	TRBV3-1/TRBV3-2	TRBJ2-6	14	NA	CASSQVAGANVLTF	TGTGCCAGCAGCCAAGTAGCTGGGGCCAACGTCCTGACTTTC
NA	TRBV30	TRBJ1-1	15	NA	CAWTRPGRQNTEAFF	TGTGCCTGGACACGGCCAGGACGGCAGAACACTGAAGCTTTCTTT
TRBD1	TRBV11-2	TRBJ2-7	11	NA	CASSSDRGQYF	TGTGCCAGCAGCTCCGACAGGGGGCAGTACTTC
NA	TRBV19	TRBJ1-1	12	NA	CASSIQNTEAFF	TGTGCCAGTAGTATACAGAACACTGAAGCTTTCTTT
NA	TRBV27	TRBJ2-5	14	NA	CASSLRQDQETQYF	TGTGCCAGCAGTTTGAGACAGGACCAAGAGACCCAGTACTTC
NA	TRBV7-3	TRBJ1-2	15	NA	CASSSSGEDFYGYTF	TGTGCCAGCAGTTCGTCGGGGGAGGATTTCTATGGCTACACCTTC
NA	TRBV2	TRBJ2-2	15	once	CASSEGPGYTGELFF	TGTGCCAGCAGTGAGGGTCCAGGGTACACCGGGGAGCTGTTTTTT
NA	TRBV12-3/TRBV12-4	TRBJ2-7	11	NA	CASSNPTEQYF	TGTGCCAGCAGTAACCCAACCGAGCAGTACTTC
NA	TRBV5-4	TRBJ2-5	13	NA	CASSLAAQETQYF	TGTGCCAGCAGCTTAGCGGCCCAAGAGACCCAGTACTTC
NA	TRBV4-3	TRBJ2-5	14	NA	CASSQDSQGGTQYF	TGCGCCAGCAGCCAAGATTCTCAGGGGGGGACCCAGTACTTC
NA	TRBV4-1	TRBJ1-3	17	few	CASSQGPDSSWGGTIYF	TGCGCCAGCAGCCAAGGCCCGGACAGCTCTTGGGGTGGCACCATATATTTT
TRBD1	TRBV19	TRBJ2-7	14	NA	CASSIGTANYEQYF	TGTGCCAGTAGTATCGGGACAGCAAATTACGAGCAGTACTTC
NA	TRBV6-5	TRBJ1-6	13	NA	CASRRTYNSPLHF	TGTGCCAGCAGGAGAACCTATAATTCACCCCTCCACTTT
NA	TRBV12-3/TRBV12-4	TRBJ1-1	13	NA	CASSPVMNTEAFF	TGTGCCAGCAGCCCAGTTATGAACACTGAAGCTTTCTTT
NA	TRBV6-6	TRBJ2-7	15	NA	CASSTFGVGDYEQYF	TGTGCCAGCAGTACCTTCGGCGTAGGGGACTACGAGCAGTACTTC
TRBD2	TRBV30	TRBJ2-7	15	NA	CAWSRGLATNYEQYF	TGTGCCTGGAGTCGGGGACTAGCGACCAACTACGAGCAGTACTTC
NA	TRBV19	TRBJ2-2	14	NA	CASSISKGAGELFF	TGTGCCAGTAGTATTAGCAAGGGTGCCGGGGAGCTGTTTTTT
NA	TRBV15	TRBJ1-1	16	NA	CATSRDSVAMNTEAFF	TGTGCCACCAGCAGAGATTCCGTGGCCATGAACACTGAAGCTTTCTTT
NA	TRBV7-9	TRBJ1-1	17	NA	CASSLALFPDPPYEAFF	TGTGCCAGCAGCTTAGCGTTGTTTCCGGACCCCCCATATGAAGCTTTCTTT
TRBD2	TRBV19	TRBJ2-1	15	NA	CASSPIPSGGNEQFF	TGTGCCAGTAGTCCGATCCCCTCGGGAGGGAATGAGCAGTTCTTC
NA	TRBV5-1	TRBJ1-1	13	NA	CASSVDGNTEAFF	TGCGCCAGCAGCGTAGACGGGAACACTGAAGCTTTCTTT
TRBD1	TRBV4-1	TRBJ2-3	14	few	CASSPRQGRNTQYF	TGCGCCAGCAGCCCCCGACAGGGAAGAAATACGCAGTATTTT
NA	TRBV1	TRBJ2-5	17	NA	CTSSQARTTLYQETQYF	TGCACCAGCAGCCAAGCTCGGACTACCTTGTACCAAGAGACCCAGTACTTC
NA	TRBV10-2	TRBJ1-2	13	NA	CANSGRANYGYTF	TGCGCCAACTCCGGGAGAGCTAACTATGGCTACACCTTC
TRBD1	TRBV6-6	TRBJ1-1	13	NA	CASSYRQGSEAFF	TGTGCCAGCAGTTACCGACAGGGGAGTGAAGCTTTCTTT
NA	TRBV21-1	TRBJ2-6	20	NA	CASSKGGGLGTITGANVLTF	TGTGCCAGCAGCAAAGGGGGAGGACTAGGCACAATCACTGGGGCCAACGTCCTGACTTTC
NA	TRBV5-4	TRBJ2-7	12	once	CAGSLRANEQYF	TGTGCCGGCAGCTTAAGGGCTAACGAGCAGTACTTC
TRBD1	TRBV10-3	TRBJ2-5	12	few	CAISENDRGEYF	TGTGCCATCAGTGAGAACGACAGGGGAGAGTACTTC
TRBD1	TRBV6-5	TRBJ2-3	14	NA	CASRPGTGRDTQYF	TGTGCCAGCAGACCCGGGACAGGGCGGGATACGCAGTATTTT
TRBD1	TRBV5-1	TRBJ2-5	15	NA	CASRPQTGSVETQYF	TGCGCCAGCAGGCCCCAGACAGGGTCGGTGGAGACCCAGTACTTC
NA	TRBV18	TRBJ1-1	17	NA	CASSPRVFPTQNTEAFF	TGTGCCAGCTCACCACGAGTATTCCCTACCCAGAACACTGAAGCTTTCTTT
NA	TRBV3-1/TRBV3-2	TRBJ1-4	14	NA	CASSQGLTNEKLFF	TGTGCCAGCAGCCAAGGGTTGACTAATGAAAAACTGTTTTTT
TRBD2	TRBV7-6	TRBJ2-1	15	NA	CASSLPGLAGNEQFF	TGTGCCAGCAGCTTACCCGGACTAGCGGGTAATGAGCAGTTCTTC
TRBD2	TRBV3-1/TRBV3-2	TRBJ2-7	16	NA	CASSQVASGGIYEQYF	TGTGCCAGCAGCCAAGTGGCTAGCGGGGGGATCTACGAGCAGTACTTC
NA	TRBV3-1/TRBV3-2	TRBJ2-7	13	NA	CASSHGSTYEQYF	TGTGCCAGCAGCCATGGTAGTACCTACGAGCAGTACTTC
NA	TRBV7-9	TRBJ2-2	15	NA	CASSPGTTNTGELFF	TGTGCCAGCAGCCCGGGAACAACTAACACCGGGGAGCTGTTTTTT
NA	TRBV4-1	TRBJ2-7	13	NA	CASSPKLPYEQYF	TGCGCCAGCAGCCCAAAATTACCATACGAGCAGTACTTC
NA	TRBV28	TRBJ1-3	15	few	CASLKGGFYGNTIYF	TGTGCCAGCCTCAAAGGCGGTTTTTATGGAAACACCATATATTTT
NA	TRBV30	TRBJ2-3	13	few	CAWSHGPSDTQYF	TGTGCCTGGAGTCACGGACCCTCAGATACGCAGTATTTT
NA	TRBV4-1	TRBJ2-1	15	NA	CASSQDFTTDNEQFF	TGCGCCAGCAGCCAAGATTTTACTACCGACAATGAGCAGTTCTTC
NA	TRBV30	TRBJ2-3	12	few	CAWRESTDTQYF	TGTGCCTGGCGGGAAAGCACAGATACGCAGTATTTT
NA	TRBV11-2	TRBJ1-2	13	NA	CASSLDGTYGYTF	TGTGCCAGCAGCTTAGATGGAACTTATGGCTACACCTTC
NA	TRBV6-5	TRBJ2-5	13	NA	CASSLQGGETQYF	TGTGCCAGCAGTTTACAGGGTGGGGAGACCCAGTACTTC
NA	TRBV3-1/TRBV3-2	TRBJ2-2	13	NA	CASSQGGNGELFF	TGTGCCAGCAGCCAAGGGGGGAACGGGGAGCTGTTTTTT
TRBD2	TRBV7-3	TRBJ2-3	19	NA	CASSSYSVAGGSSTDTQYF	TGTGCCAGCAGCTCCTACTCCGTAGCGGGGGGCTCTAGCACAGATACGCAGTATTTT
NA	TRBV5-1	TRBJ2-2	16	NA	CASSQARTSNTGELFF	TGCGCCAGCAGCCAGGCCAGGACATCGAACACCGGGGAGCTGTTTTTT